The 2 T cell receptor beta chains reported below all come from one sample, sequenced in a study of glioma-infiltrating T cells after dendritic cell vaccination. The method was immunoSEQ multiplex PCR; TCRdb's version includes in-frame clones alone and lacks a portion of them. The repertoire holds about 82,000 clones, with around 90% as singletons. Here the sequenced sample was blood, taken before dendritic cell vaccination. These receptors all stem from a human donor with glioblastoma.

V is TRBV6-5 and J is TRBJ2-5; 8 bases match TRBD1. The J call could be wrong; TRBJ2-7 is a better fit for the DNA end. This CDR3 contains 13 residues. Germline CDR1 MNHEY, CDR2 SVGAGI. The CDR3 sequence: CASRQQGAYEQYF. CDR3 coding DNA: TGTGCCAGCAGGCAACAGGGGGCCTACGAGCAGTACTTC.

This clone has only a few counts. The chain carries TRBV2 and TRBJ2-3, with 9 bases that match TRBD2. Germline values: CDR1 SNHLY, CDR2 FYNNEI. The CDR3 loop spans 17 amino acids. J was trimmed by 0 bases and V by 2 bases; bases with no gene match: 6. The CDR3 is CASSEFSGGQSTDTQYF. The DNA for the CDR3 is TGTGCCAGCAGTGAATTTAGCGGGGGCCAAAGCACAGATACGCAGTATTTT.